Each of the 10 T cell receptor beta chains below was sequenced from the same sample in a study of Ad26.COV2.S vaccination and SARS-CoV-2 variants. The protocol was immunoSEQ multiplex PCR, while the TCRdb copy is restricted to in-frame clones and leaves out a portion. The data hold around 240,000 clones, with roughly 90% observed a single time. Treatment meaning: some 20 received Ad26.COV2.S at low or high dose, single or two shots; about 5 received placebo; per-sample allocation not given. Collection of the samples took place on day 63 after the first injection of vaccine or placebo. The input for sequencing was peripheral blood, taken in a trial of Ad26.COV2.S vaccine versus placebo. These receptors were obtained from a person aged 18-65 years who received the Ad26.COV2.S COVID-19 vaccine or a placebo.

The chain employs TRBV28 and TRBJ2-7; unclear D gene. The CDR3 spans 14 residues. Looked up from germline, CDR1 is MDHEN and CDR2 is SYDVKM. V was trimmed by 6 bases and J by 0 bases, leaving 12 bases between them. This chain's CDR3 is CASRQHGDSYEQYF. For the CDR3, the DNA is TGTGCCAGCAGACAACACGGAGACTCCTACGAGCAGTACTTC.

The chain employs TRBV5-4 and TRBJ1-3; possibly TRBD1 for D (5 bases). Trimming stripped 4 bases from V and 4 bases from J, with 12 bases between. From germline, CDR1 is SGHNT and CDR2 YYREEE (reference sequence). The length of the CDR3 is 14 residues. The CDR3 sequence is CASSPEGSGNTIYF. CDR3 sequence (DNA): TGTGCCAGCAGCCCGGAGGGGTCCGGAAACACCATATATTTT.

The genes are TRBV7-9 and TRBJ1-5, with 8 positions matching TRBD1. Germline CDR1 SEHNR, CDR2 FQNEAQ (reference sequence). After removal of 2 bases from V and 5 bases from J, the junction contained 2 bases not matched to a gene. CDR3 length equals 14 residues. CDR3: CASSLQGADQPQHF. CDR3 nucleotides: TGTGCCAGCAGCTTACAGGGGGCCGATCAGCCCCAGCATTTT. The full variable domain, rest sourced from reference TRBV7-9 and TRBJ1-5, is DTGVSQNPRHKITKRGQNVTFRCDPISEHNRLYWYRQTLGQGPEFLTYFQNEAQLEKSRLLSDRFSAERPKGSFSTLEIQRTEQGDSAMYLCASSLQGADQPQHFGDGTRLSIL.

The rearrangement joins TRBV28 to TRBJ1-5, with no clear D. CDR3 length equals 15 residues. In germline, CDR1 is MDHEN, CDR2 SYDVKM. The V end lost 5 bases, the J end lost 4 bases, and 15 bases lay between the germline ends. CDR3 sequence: CASSRSLGTNQPQHF. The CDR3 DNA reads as TGTGCCAGCAGTAGATCTCTTGGAACGAATCAGCCCCAGCATTTT.

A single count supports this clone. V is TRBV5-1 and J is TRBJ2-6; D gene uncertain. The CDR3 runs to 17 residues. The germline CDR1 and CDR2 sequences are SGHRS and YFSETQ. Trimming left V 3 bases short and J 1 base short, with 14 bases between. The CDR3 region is CASSSALVGSGANVLTF. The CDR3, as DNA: TGCGCCAGCAGCTCGGCCCTAGTGGGTTCTGGGGCCAACGTCCTGACTTTC.

The CDR3 DNA reads TGTGCCAGCAGGGCTCCATGGACTAGCGGGAAAGAGACCCAGTACTTC. Translation gives CASRAPWTSGKETQYF. The rearrangement joins TRBV11-2 to TRBJ2-5; TRBD2 matches at 12 bases. The CDR3 runs 16 residues. The J segment lost 3 bases and the V segment lost 6 bases, leaving 8 bases of the junction unmatched. Germline V lookup: CDR1 SGHAT, CDR2 FQNNGV.

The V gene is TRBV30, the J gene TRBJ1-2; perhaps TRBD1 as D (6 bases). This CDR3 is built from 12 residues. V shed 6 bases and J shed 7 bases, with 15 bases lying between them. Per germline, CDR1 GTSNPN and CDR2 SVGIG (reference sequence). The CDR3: CACSRQGFGYTF. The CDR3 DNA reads TGTGCCTGTTCGCGGCAGGGGTTTGGCTACACCTTC.

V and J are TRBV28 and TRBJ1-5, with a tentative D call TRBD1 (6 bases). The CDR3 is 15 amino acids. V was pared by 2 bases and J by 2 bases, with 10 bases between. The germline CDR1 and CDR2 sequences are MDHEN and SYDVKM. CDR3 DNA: TGTGCCAGCAGTTTAGGACAGAGCGGCAATCAGCCCCAGCATTTT. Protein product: CASSLGQSGNQPQHF.

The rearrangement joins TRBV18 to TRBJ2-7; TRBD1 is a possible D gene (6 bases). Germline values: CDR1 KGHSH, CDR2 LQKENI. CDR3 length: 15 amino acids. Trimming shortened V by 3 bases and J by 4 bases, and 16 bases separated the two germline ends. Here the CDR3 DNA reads TGTGCCAGCTCACCCAGGCAGGGGAATCTTTACGAGCAGTACTTC. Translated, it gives CASSPRQGNLYEQYF.

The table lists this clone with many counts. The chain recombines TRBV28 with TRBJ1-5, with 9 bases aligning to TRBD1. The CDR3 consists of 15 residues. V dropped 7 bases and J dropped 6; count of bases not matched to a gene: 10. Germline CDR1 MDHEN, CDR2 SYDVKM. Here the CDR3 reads CASNPGTGYGQPQHF. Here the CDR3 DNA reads TGTGCCAGCAATCCCGGGACAGGGTACGGTCAGCCCCAGCATTTT.